The clone carrying this T cell receptor beta chain showed up many times. This specimen belongs to a study of regulatory T cells in long-lasting Graves disease. Through Arm-PCR of CDR3 regions and iRepertoire HTBI primers, TCR beta libraries were built. TCRdb itself ran the multiplex PCR reads through MiXCR, one entry per CDR3 protein. The sample has 450,000 to 500,000 distinct CDR3 sequences, around 15% seen once. Sample time point: newly diagnosed GD, antithyroid drugs for less than 3 months. RNA from PBMCs was the source of the TCR library. The germline CDR1 and CDR2 sequences are SGHKS and YYEKEE (reference sequence). This CDR3 spans 13 amino acids. V lost 3 bases and J 3 bases, leaving 9 bases between the germline ends. The same specimen was also included in a second study, on T cells in Graves' hyperthyroidism and ophthalmopathy.

This receptor was identified in a man in his forties with Graves disease. The chain carries TRBV5-5 and TRBJ1-1; D is unresolved. The sample here was peripheral blood mononuclear cells (PBMCs), taken at new diagnosis, from a patient treated with antithyroid drugs. CDR3 protein: CASSWSVDTEAFF. The CDR3, as DNA: TGTGCCAGCAGCTGGAGTGTGGACACTGAAGCTTTCTTT.